The rows below give T cell receptor beta chains drawn from one sample of a study of shared clonotypes between healthy human individuals. Some clones are missing from TCRdb's copy, which holds only in-frame ones; the method was immunoSEQ multiplex PCR. Of 2 million to 2.5 million clones detected, 90% to 96% appear once; the ten largest clones hold roughly 0.13%. Specimen: naive CD4+ T cells sorted from blood. The receptors here all came from a man aged 18 to 30 in good health. Both conserved end residues are trimmed from each CDR3.

length	V	J	CDR3
12	TRBV28	TRBJ1-2	ASNLQGFAYGYT
9	TRBV6-5	TRBJ1-1	ASTWGTEAF
11	TRBV7-8	TRBJ2-5	ASSTDTAETQY
12	TRBV19	TRBJ1-6	ASSPGQTIGSLH
13	TRBV4-1	TRBJ1-6	ASSQDIRGSRPLH
10	TRBV18	TRBJ2-1	ASSPDLGEQF
11	TRBV6-5	TRBJ2-7	ASSYGAPYEQY
11	TRBV5-1	TRBJ1-2	ASSLEADYGYT
11	TRBV6-1	TRBJ1-6	ASSGGGASPLH
13	TRBV5-4	TRBJ1-1	ASSADLGANTEAF